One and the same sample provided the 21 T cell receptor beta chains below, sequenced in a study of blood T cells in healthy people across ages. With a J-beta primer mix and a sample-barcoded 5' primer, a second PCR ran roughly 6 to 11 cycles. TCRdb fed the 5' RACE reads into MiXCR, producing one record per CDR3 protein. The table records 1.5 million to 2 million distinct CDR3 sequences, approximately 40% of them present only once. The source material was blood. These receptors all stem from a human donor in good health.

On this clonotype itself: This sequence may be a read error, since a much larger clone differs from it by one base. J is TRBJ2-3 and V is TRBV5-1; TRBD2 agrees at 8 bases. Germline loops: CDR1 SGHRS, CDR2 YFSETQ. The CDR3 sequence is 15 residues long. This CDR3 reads CASSFPSGGTGTQYF. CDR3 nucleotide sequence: TGCGCCAGCAGCTTCCCCAGCGGGGGCACAGGTACGCAGTATTTT.

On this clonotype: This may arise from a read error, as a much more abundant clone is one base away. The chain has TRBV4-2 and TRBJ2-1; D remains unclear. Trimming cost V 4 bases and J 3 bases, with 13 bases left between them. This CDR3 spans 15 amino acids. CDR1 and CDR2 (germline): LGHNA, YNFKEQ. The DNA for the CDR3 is TGTGCCAGCAGCCGACAAAGCGTTAACTACAATGAGCAGTTCTTC. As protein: CASSRQSVNYNEQFF.

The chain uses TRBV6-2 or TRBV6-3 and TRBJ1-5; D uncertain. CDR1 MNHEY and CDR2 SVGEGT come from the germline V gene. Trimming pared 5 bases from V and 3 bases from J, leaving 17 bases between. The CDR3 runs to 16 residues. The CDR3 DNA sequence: TGTGCCAGCAGTCCCCGGGGTGGAGGCTACAATCAGCCCCAGCATTTT. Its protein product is CASSPRGGGYNQPQHF.

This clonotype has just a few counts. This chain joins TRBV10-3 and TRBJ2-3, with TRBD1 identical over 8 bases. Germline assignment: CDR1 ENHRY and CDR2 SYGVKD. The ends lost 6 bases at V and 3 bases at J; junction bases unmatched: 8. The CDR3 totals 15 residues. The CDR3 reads CAISCRGHETDTQYF. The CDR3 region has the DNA TGTGCCATCAGCTGCAGGGGGCATGAAACAGATACGCAGTATTTT.

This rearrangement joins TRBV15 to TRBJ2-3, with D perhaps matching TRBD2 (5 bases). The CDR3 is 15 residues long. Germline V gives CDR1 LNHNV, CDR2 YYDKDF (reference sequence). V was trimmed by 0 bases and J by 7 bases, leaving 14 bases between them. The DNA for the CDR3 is TGTGCCACCAGCAGAGAATCGACGGGGATCAATACGCAGTATTTT. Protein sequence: CATSRESTGINTQYF.

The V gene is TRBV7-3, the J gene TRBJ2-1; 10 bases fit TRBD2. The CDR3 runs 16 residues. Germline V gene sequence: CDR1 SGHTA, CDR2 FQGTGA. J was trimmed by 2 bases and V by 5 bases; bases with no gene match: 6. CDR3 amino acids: CASSRSGGRAYNEQFF. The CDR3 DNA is TGTGCCAGCAGCCGTAGCGGGGGGCGGGCCTACAATGAGCAGTTCTTC.

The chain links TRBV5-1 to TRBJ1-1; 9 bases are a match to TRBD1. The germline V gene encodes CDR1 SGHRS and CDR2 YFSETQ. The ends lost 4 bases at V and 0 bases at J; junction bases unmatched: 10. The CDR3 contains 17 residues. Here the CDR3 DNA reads TGCGCCAGCAGCCCTGGGACAGGGAATAGTATGAACACTGAAGCTTTCTTT. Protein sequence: CASSPGTGNSMNTEAFF.

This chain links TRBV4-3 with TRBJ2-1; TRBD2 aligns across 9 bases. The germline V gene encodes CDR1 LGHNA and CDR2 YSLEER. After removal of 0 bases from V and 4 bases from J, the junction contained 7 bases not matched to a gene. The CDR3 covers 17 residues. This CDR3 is CASSQELSAGGYNEQFF. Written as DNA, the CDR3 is TGCGCCAGCAGCCAAGAATTGTCAGCGGGGGGTTACAATGAGCAGTTCTTC.

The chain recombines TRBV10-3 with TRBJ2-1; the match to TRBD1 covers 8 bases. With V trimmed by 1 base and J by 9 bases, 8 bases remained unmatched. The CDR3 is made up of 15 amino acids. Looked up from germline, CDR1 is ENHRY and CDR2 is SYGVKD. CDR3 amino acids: CAISEWDRTGGEQFF. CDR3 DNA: TGTGCCATCAGTGAGTGGGACAGGACCGGAGGTGAGCAGTTCTTC.

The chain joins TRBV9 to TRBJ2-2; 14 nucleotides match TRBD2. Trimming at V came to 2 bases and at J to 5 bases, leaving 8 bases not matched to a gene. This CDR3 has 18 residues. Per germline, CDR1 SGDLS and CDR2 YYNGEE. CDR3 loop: CASSVGTSGGQRTGELFF. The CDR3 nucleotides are TGTGCCAGCAGCGTGGGGACTAGCGGGGGACAGAGAACCGGGGAGCTGTTTTTT.

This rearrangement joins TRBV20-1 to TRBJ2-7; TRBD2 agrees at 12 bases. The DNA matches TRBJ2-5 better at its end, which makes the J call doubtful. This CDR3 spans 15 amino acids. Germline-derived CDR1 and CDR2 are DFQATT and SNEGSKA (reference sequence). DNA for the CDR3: TGCAGTGCCCTCCCGACTAGCGGGGGAATAGAGACCCAGTACTTC. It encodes CSALPTSGGIETQYF.

The CDR3 region is CSASPGQGNTDTQYF. CDR3 DNA sequence: TGCAGTGCTAGTCCGGGACAGGGGAACACAGATACGCAGTATTTT. J is TRBJ2-3 and V is TRBV20-1; 10 positions match TRBD1. Germline values: CDR1 DFQATT, CDR2 SNEGSKA (reference sequence). The junction had 5 bases not matched to a gene; V was cut back by 3 bases and J by 2 bases. This CDR3 is 15 amino acids long.

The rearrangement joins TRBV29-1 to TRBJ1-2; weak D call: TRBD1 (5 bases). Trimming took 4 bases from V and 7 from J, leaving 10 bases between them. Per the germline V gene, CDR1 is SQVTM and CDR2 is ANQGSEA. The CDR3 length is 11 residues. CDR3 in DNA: TGCAGCGTTGGAGTTAGGGGTGGCTACACCTTC. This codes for CSVGVRGGYTF.

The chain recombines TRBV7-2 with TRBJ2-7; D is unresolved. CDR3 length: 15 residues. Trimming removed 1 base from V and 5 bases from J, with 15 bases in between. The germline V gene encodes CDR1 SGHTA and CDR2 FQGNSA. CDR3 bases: TGTGCCAGCAGCTTAGTTGCCCAGGAAGTAGACGAGCAGTACTTC. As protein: CASSLVAQEVDEQYF.

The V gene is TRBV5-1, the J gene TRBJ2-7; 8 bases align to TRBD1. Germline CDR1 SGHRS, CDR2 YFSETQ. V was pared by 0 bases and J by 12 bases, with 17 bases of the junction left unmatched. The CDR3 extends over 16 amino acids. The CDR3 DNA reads TGCGCCAGCAGCTTGGAAGTGTCAGGGGGCCTGGAGACCCGGTACTTC. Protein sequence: CASSLEVSGGLETRYF.

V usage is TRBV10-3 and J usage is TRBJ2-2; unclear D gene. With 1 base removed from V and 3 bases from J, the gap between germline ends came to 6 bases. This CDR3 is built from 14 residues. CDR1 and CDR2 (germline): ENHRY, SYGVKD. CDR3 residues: CAISEWSYTGELFF. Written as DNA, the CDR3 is TGTGCCATCAGTGAGTGGTCCTACACCGGGGAGCTGTTTTTT.

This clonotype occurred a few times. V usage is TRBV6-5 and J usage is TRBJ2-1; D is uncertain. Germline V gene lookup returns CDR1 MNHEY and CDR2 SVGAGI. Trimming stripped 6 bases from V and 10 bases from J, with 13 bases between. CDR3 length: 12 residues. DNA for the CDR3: TGTGCCAGCAGGCCTGGGATGGGGGAGCAGTTCTTC. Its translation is CASRPGMGEQFF.

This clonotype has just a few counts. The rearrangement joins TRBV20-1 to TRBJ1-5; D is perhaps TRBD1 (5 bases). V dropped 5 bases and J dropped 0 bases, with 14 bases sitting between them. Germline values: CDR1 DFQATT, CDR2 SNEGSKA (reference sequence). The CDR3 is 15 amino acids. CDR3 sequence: CSARLGRISNQPQHF. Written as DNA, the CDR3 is TGCAGTGCTCGATTGGGACGGATTAGCAATCAGCCCCAGCATTTT.

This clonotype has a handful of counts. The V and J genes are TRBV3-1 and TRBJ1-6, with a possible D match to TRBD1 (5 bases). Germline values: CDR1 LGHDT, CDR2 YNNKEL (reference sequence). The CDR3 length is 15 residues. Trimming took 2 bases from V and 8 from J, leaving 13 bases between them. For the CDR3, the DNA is TGTGCCAGCAGCCAACCCGGCAGGGCCGATTCACCCCTCCACTTT. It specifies CASSQPGRADSPLHF.

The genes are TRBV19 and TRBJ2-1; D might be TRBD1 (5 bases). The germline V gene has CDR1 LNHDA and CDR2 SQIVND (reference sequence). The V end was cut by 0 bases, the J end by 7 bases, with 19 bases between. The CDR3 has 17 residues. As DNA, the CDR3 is TGTGCCAGTAGTATAGATAGCTCGGCAGGGTCTCAAAATGAGCAGTTCTTC. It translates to CASSIDSSAGSQNEQFF.

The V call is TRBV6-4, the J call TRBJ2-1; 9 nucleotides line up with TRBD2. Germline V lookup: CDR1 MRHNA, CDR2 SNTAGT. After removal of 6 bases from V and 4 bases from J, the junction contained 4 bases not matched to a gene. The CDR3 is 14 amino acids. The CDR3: CASRPSGAYNEQFF. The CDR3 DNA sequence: TGTGCCAGCAGACCTAGCGGGGCGTACAATGAGCAGTTCTTC.